A single sample is the source of the 17 T cell receptor beta chains below, sequenced in a study of shared clonotypes between healthy human individuals. Profiled with immunoSEQ multiplex PCR; TCRdb holds only in-frame clones, not every one. Of 740,000 or so clones in the sample, about 80% were seen once. What was sequenced was memory CD4+ T cells sorted from blood. Subset of the sample: CD45RA-negative fraction. The receptor source for this set is a woman aged 25 to 45 in good health.

This clone has only a few counts. The V and J genes are TRBV2 and TRBJ2-7; 10 positions match TRBD1. Germline lookup yields CDR1 SNHLY and CDR2 FYNNEI. This CDR3 is 14 amino acids long. Trimming at V came to 6 bases and at J to 5 bases, leaving 7 bases not matched to a gene. The CDR3 DNA reads as TGTGCCAGCAGATCCGGGACAGGGGCCCACGAGCAGTACTTC. It codes for CASRSGTGAHEQYF.

V and J are TRBV28 and TRBJ1-5; TRBD1 matches 8 bases. The V and J ends lost 4 bases and 4 bases, in that order; junction bases with no gene match: 18. Germline CDR1 is MDHEN and CDR2 is SYDVKM. This CDR3 spans 19 amino acids. The CDR3 sequence: CASSWFSDRGFLGNQPQHF. CDR3 nucleotides: TGTGCCAGCAGTTGGTTCTCCGACAGGGGCTTCTTGGGGAATCAGCCCCAGCATTTT.

CDR3 protein: CASSPYPRGGVEKLFF. The CDR3, as DNA: TGTGCCAGCAGTCCTTACCCCAGGGGGGGGGTTGAAAAACTGTTTTTT. The chain couples TRBV27 to TRBJ1-4, with 7 bases identical to TRBD1. The CDR3 consists of 16 residues. The germline V gene has CDR1 MNHEY and CDR2 SMNVEV (reference sequence). V dropped 5 bases and J dropped 7; count of bases not matched to a gene: 13.

The genes are TRBV25-1 and TRBJ1-1; the D gene is possibly TRBD1 (5 bases). V lost 4 bases, J lost 4 bases, and 13 bases lay in between. Germline assignment: CDR1 MGHDK and CDR2 SYGVNS. The CDR3 is 14 residues long. The CDR3 DNA follows: TGTGCCAGCAGTGTCCAGGGTGAATCCACTGAAGCTTTCTTT. Translated, it gives CASSVQGESTEAFF.

The gene calls are TRBV30 and TRBJ2-5, with no clear D. V was clipped by 2 bases and J by 2 bases, with 9 bases between them. This CDR3 has 13 amino acids. The germline CDR1 and CDR2 sequences are GTSNPN and SVGIG (reference sequence). Here the CDR3 reads CAWSLHTQETQYF. The CDR3 bases are TGTGCCTGGAGTCTTCACACACAAGAGACCCAGTACTTC.

This chain uses TRBV6-1 with TRBJ2-7; 8 bases are shared with TRBD1. This CDR3 contains 13 residues. Looked up from germline, CDR1 is MNHNS and CDR2 is SASEGT. J gave up 3 bases and V 8 bases, and 6 bases lay outside the gene matches. This CDR3 is CASGPDRGYEQYF. DNA of the CDR3: TGTGCCAGCGGCCCTGACAGGGGCTACGAGCAGTACTTC.

This clone was picked up many times. This sample includes further DNA sequences coding for the same CDR3. This sequence joins TRBV7-9 and TRBJ2-1; D not certain. The length of the CDR3 is 16 residues. The V gene's germline CDR1 is SEHNR and CDR2 FQNEAQ (reference sequence). The V and J ends lost 1 base and 0 bases respectively, with 10 bases between them. CDR3: CASSLGGKSSYNEQFF. The CDR3 region has the DNA TGTGCCAGCAGCTTAGGTGGCAAGAGCTCCTACAATGAGCAGTTCTTC.

The V and J genes are TRBV11-2 and TRBJ2-7; no reliable D call. V was trimmed by 1 base and J by 4 bases, leaving 8 bases between them. Germline V lookup: CDR1 SGHAT, CDR2 FQNNGV. The CDR3 is made up of 13 amino acids. The CDR3 is CASSLAGIYEQYF. CDR3 sequence (DNA): TGTGCCAGCAGCTTAGCCGGAATTTACGAGCAGTACTTC. The full variable domain, rest sourced from reference TRBV11-2 and TRBJ2-7, is EAGVAQSPRYKIIEKRQSVAFWCNPISGHATLYWYQQILGQGPKLLIQFQNNGVVDDSQLPKDRFSAERLKGVDSTLKIQPAKLEDSAVYLCASSLAGIYEQYFGPGTRLTVT.

The chain links TRBV27 to TRBJ2-7; 8 nucleotides agree with TRBD2. V shed 9 bases and J 2 bases; nucleotides not matched to a gene: 6. Germline-derived CDR1 and CDR2 are MNHEY and SMNVEV (reference sequence). The CDR3 is 13 residues long. CDR3 coding DNA: TGTGCCAGTGCGGGGGGTGGGGCCTACGAGCAGTACTTC. Translating it yields CASAGGGAYEQYF.

The V gene is TRBV18, the J gene TRBJ2-1, with 13 bases identical to TRBD2. V gave up 3 bases and J gave up 9 bases; unmatched junction bases: 2. Germline V gene lookup returns CDR1 KGHSH and CDR2 LQKENI. CDR3 length: 14 residues. The CDR3 region is CASSPGLAGREQFF. The CDR3 bases are TGTGCCAGCTCACCGGGACTAGCGGGACGTGAGCAGTTCTTC.

CDR3: CASSPTGDTARYTF. In DNA, the CDR3 is TGTGCCAGCAGCCCTACAGGGGATACAGCTCGCTACACCTTC. The rearrangement joins TRBV7-9 to TRBJ1-2, with 7 nucleotides matching TRBD1. CDR3 length equals 14 residues. Per germline, CDR1 SEHNR and CDR2 FQNEAQ (reference sequence). J was trimmed by 9 bases and V by 5 bases; bases with no gene match: 12.

V and J are TRBV29-1 and TRBJ2-2; D perhaps matches TRBD1 (5 bases). The CDR3 sequence is 13 residues long. Germline V gene data show CDR1 as SQVTM and CDR2 as ANQGSEA. V lost 4 bases and J 5 bases, leaving 11 bases between the germline ends. The CDR3 DNA sequence: TGCAGCGTTGCAAAGGGGTTGACCGGGGAGCTGTTTTTT. Protein product: CSVAKGLTGELFF.

CDR3 nucleotides: TGTGCCAGCAGCCTACGCCATGGACGGACCCACAATGAGCAGTTCTTC. It translates to CASSLRHGRTHNEQFF. J is TRBJ2-1 and V is TRBV7-2; D unclear. Germline V gene lookup returns CDR1 SGHTA and CDR2 FQGNSA. Trimming took 5 bases from V and 5 from J, leaving 19 bases between them. The CDR3 spans 16 residues.

The chain has TRBV5-1 and TRBJ1-1; 8 bases are a match to TRBD1. The CDR3 is made up of 14 amino acids. Germline CDR1 SGHRS, CDR2 YFSETQ. The V gene end was trimmed by 2 bases and the J gene end by 4 bases; junction bases not matched to a gene: 4. CDR3: CASSFGQGATEAFF. The CDR3 coding sequence is TGCGCCAGCAGCTTCGGCCAGGGGGCCACTGAAGCTTTCTTT. Full variable domain (remainder filled in from reference TRBV5-1 and TRBJ1-1): KAGVTQTPRYLIKTRGQQVTLSCSPISGHRSVSWYQQTPGQGLQFLFEYFSETQRNKGNFPGRFSGRQFSNSRSEMNVSTLELGDSALYLCASSFGQGATEAFFGQGTRLTVV.

On this clone: A much larger clone lies a single base off, so this may be a read error. This sequence joins TRBV27 and TRBJ2-2; 11 positions match TRBD2. CDR1 is MNHEY and CDR2 is SMNVEV in the germline V gene (reference sequence). The CDR3 runs 15 residues. J gave up 4 bases and V 5 bases, and 3 bases lay outside the gene matches. In nucleotides, the CDR3 is TGTGCCAGCAGTACCGGGACTAGCGGCACCGGGGAGCTGTTTTTT. It codes for CASSTGTSGTGELFF.

The J gene is TRBJ2-2, the V gene TRBV5-1; D is undetermined. V shed 5 bases and J shed 7 bases, with 12 bases lying between them. Germline lookup yields CDR1 SGHRS and CDR2 YFSETQ. The CDR3 length is 13 residues. CDR3 loop: CASRWGDDGELFF. Here the CDR3 DNA reads TGCGCCAGCAGGTGGGGTGATGACGGGGAGCTGTTTTTT. Full variable domain (outside the CDR3, taken from reference TRBV5-1 and TRBJ2-2): KAGVTQTPRYLIKTRGQQVTLSCSPISGHRSVSWYQQTPGQGLQFLFEYFSETQRNKGNFPGRFSGRQFSNSRSEMNVSTLELGDSALYLCASRWGDDGELFFGEGSRLTVL.

V gene TRBV6-5 combines with J gene TRBJ2-7, with 10 positions matching TRBD1. Germline V gene sequence: CDR1 MNHEY, CDR2 SVGAGI. Trimming took 6 bases from V and 2 from J; bases not matched to a gene: 7. CDR3 length equals 15 residues. CDR3 residues: CASSRPGTGAYEQYF. The CDR3, as DNA: TGTGCCAGCAGCCGACCCGGGACAGGGGCCTACGAGCAGTACTTC.